This T cell receptor (beta chain) was documented in a study of cytomegalovirus exposure and HLA in healthy donors. The PCR had 60 Vbeta and 13 Jbeta primers. TCRdb keeps only in-frame clones here, not all; method: immunoSEQ multiplex PCR. This table holds around 71,000 clones, approximately 70% found once. Only one count was recorded for this clone. The V and J ends lost 2 bases and 9 bases respectively, with 20 bases between them. There are 15 residues in the CDR3. Per germline, CDR1 SGDLS and CDR2 YYNGEE. The sequence was collected from a male donor in good health and CMV-seropositive. This chain uses TRBV9 with TRBJ2-5, with a weak D call TRBD1 (7 bases). The specimen was PBMCs. This CDR3 reads CASSVGGQQNEAQYF. For the CDR3, the DNA is TGTGCCAGCAGCGTCGGGGGACAGCAAAACGAGGCCCAGTACTTC.